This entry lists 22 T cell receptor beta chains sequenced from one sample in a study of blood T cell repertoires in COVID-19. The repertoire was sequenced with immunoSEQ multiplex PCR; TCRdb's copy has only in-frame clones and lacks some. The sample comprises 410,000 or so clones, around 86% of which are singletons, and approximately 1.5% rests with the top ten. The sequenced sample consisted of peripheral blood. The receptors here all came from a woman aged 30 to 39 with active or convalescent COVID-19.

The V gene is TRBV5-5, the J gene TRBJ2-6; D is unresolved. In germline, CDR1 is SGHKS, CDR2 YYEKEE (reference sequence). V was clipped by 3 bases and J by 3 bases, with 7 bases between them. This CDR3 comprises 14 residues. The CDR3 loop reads CASSSFVGANVLTF. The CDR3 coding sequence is TGTGCCAGCAGCTCGTTCGTTGGGGCCAACGTCCTGACTTTC. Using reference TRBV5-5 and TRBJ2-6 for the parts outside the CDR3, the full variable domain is DAGVTQSPTHLIKTRGQQVTLRCSPISGHKSVSWYQQVLGQGPQFIFQYYEKEERGRGNFPDRFSARQFPNYSSELNVNALLLGDSALYLCASSSFVGANVLTFGAGSRLTVL.

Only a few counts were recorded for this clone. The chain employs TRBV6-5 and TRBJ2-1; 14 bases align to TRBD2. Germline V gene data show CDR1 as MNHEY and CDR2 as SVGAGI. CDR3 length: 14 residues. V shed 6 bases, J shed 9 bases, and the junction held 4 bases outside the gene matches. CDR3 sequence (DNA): TGTGCCAGCAGGACTAGCGGGGGGGCCTTTGAGCAGTTCTTC. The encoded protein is CASRTSGGAFEQFF.

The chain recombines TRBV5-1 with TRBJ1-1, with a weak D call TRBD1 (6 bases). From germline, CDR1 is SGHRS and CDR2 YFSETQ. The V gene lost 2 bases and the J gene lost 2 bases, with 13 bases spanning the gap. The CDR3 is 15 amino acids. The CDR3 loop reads CASSFTGSGNTEAFF. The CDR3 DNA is TGCGCCAGCAGCTTTACAGGGTCCGGCAACACTGAAGCTTTCTTT.

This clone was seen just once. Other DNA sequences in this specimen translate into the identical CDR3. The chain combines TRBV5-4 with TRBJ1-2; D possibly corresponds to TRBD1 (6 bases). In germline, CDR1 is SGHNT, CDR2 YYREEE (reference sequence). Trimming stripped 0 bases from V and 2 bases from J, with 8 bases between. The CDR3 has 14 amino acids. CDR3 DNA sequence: TGTGCCAGCAGCTTGGACAGGGCCAACTATGGCTACACCTTC. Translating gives CASSLDRANYGYTF.

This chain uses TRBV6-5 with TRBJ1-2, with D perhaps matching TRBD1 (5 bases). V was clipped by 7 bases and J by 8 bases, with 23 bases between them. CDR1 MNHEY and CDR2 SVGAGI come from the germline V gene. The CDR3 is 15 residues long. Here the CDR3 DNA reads TGTGCCAGCACCCCTGAAATCGGGGGTCAGGGCGGCTACACCTTC. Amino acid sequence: CASTPEIGGQGGYTF.

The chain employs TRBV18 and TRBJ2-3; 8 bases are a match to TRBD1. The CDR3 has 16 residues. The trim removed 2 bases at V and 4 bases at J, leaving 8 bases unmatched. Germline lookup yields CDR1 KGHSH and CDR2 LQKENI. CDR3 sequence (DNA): TGTGCCAGCTCACCAATAACAGGGGGTCCACCAGATACGCAGTATTTT. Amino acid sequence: CASSPITGGPPDTQYF.

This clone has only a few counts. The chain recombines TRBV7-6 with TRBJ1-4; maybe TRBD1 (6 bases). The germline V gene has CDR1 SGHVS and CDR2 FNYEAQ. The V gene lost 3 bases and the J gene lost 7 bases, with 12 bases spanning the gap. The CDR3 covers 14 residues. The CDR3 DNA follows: TGTGCCAGCAGCTTGAGCGAAGGGGGTGAAAAACTGTTTTTT. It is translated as CASSLSEGGEKLFF.

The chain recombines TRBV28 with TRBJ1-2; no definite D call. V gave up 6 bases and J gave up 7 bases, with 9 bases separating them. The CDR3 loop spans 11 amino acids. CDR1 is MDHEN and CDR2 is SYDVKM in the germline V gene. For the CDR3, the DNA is TGTGCCAGCAGCTCCAACGGTGGCTACACCTTC. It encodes CASSSNGGYTF.

In DNA, the CDR3 is TGCGCCAGCAGCCACCCGCCAGGGGGCTTGGACACTGAAGCTTTCTTT. This gives the protein CASSHPPGGLDTEAFF. This chain uses TRBV4-1 with TRBJ1-1; 8 positions agree with TRBD1. J was trimmed by 3 bases and V by 3 bases; bases with no gene match: 9. The CDR3 is 16 residues long. The germline V gene encodes CDR1 MGHRA and CDR2 YSYEKL.

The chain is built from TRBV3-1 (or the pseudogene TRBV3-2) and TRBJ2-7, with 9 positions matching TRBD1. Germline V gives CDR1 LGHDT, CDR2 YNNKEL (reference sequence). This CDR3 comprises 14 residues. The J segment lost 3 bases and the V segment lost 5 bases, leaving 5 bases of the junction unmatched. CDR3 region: CASSNYRGLYEQYF. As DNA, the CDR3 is TGTGCCAGCAGCAACTACAGGGGGCTCTACGAGCAGTACTTC.

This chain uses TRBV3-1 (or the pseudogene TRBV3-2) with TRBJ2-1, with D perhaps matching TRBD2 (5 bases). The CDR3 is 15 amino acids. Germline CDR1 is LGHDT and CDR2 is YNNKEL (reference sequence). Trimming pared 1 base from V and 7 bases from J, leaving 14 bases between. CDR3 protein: CASSQGPGEWNEQFF. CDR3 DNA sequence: TGTGCCAGCAGCCAAGGTCCCGGGGAGTGGAATGAGCAGTTCTTC.

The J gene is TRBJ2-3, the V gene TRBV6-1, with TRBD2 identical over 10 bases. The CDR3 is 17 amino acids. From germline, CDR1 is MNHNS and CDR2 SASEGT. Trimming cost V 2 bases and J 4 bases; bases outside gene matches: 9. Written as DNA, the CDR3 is TGTGCCAGCAGTGAATCGCCAGCGGGGGGGCGCGCAGATACGCAGTATTTT. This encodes CASSESPAGGRADTQYF.

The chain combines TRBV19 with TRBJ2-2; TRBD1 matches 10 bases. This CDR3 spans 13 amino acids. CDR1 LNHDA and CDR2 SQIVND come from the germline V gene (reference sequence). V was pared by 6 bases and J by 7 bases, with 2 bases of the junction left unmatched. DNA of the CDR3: TGTGCCAGTAGGACAGGGGGCGGCGGGGAGCTGTTTTTT. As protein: CASRTGGGGELFF.

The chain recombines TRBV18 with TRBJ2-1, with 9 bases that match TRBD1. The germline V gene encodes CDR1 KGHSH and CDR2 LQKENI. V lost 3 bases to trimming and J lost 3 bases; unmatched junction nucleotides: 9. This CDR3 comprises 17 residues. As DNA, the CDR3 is TGTGCCAGCTCACCCCCGGGACAGGGAAGGCTCTACAATGAGCAGTTCTTC. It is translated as CASSPPGQGRLYNEQFF.

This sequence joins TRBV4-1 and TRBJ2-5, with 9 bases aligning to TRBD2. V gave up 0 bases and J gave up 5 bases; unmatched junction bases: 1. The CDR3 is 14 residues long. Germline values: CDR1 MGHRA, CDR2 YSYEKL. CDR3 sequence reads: CASSQDGLAETQYF. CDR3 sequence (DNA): TGCGCCAGCAGCCAAGATGGACTAGCGGAGACCCAGTACTTC.

The CDR3 loop is CAISVRNSGRPHEQFF. The CDR3 bases are TGTGCCATCAGTGTGAGAAACAGCGGGAGACCCCATGAGCAGTTCTTC. The chain recombines TRBV10-3 with TRBJ2-1, with 8 positions matching TRBD2. Germline V gene lookup returns CDR1 ENHRY and CDR2 SYGVKD. This CDR3 is built from 16 residues. J was trimmed by 8 bases and V by 4 bases; bases with no gene match: 13.

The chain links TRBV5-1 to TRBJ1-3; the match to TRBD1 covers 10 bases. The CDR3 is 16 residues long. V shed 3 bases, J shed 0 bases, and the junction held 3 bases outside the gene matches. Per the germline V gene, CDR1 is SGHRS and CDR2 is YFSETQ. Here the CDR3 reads CASSWGQGISGNTIYF. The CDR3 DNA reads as TGCGCCAGCAGCTGGGGACAGGGGATCTCTGGAAACACCATATATTTT.

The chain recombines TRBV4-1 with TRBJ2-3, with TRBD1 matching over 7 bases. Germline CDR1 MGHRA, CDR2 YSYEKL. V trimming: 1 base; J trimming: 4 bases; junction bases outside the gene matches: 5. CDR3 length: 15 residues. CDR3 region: CASSQGGGSADTQYF. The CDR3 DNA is TGCGCCAGCAGCCAAGGAGGGGGCTCGGCAGATACGCAGTATTTT.

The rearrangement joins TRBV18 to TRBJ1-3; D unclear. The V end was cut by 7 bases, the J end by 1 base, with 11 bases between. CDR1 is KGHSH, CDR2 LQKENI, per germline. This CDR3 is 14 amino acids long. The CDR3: CASLPMESGNTIYF. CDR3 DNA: TGTGCCAGCTTGCCGATGGAGTCTGGAAACACCATATATTTT.

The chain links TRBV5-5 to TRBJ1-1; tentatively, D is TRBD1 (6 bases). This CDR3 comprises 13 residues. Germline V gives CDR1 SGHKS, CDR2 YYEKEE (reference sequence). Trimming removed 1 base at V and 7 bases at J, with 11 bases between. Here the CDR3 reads CASSLQGRREAFF. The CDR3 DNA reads TGTGCCAGCAGCTTGCAGGGGAGACGTGAAGCTTTCTTT.

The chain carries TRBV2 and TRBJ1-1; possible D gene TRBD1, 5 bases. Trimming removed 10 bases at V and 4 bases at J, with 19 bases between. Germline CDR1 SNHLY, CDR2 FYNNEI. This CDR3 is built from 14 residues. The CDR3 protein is CAIQFGGPTTEAFF. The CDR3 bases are TGTGCCATCCAATTCGGGGGACCCACCACTGAAGCTTTCTTT.

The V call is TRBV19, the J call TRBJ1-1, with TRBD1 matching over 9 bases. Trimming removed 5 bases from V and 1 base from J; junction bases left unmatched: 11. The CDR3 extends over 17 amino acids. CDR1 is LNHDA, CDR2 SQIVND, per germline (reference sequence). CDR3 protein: CASSPLWGTGTNTEAFF. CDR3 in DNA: TGTGCCAGTAGTCCCCTTTGGGGGACAGGGACGAACACTGAAGCTTTCTTT.